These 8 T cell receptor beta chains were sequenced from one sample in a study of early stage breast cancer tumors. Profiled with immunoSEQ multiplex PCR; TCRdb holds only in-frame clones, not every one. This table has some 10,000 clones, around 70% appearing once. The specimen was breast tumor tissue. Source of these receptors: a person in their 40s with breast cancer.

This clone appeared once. Written as DNA, the CDR3 is TGTGCCAGCAGCCTACAGGGGGTGAACACTGAAGCTTTCTTT. This encodes CASSLQGVNTEAFF. The rearrangement links TRBV5-8 to TRBJ1-1; 8 bases are shared with TRBD1. The CDR3 length is 14 residues. Germline loops: CDR1 SGHTS, CDR2 YDEGEE. J lost 0 bases, V lost 4 bases, and 2 bases had no gene match.

The CDR3 protein is CASGLDGATGELFF. In DNA form, the CDR3 reads TGTGCTAGTGGTTTGGATGGAGCCACCGGGGAGCTGTTTTTT. This chain connects TRBV12-5 to TRBJ2-2; no clear D gene. The CDR3 runs to 14 residues. The V gene lost 1 base and the J gene lost 4 bases, with 7 bases spanning the gap. Germline lookup yields CDR1 LGHNT and CDR2 FRNRAP.

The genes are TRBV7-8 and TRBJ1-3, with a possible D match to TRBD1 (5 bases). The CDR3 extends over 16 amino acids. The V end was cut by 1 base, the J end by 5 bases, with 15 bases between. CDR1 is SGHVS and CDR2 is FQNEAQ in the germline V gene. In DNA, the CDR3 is TGTGCCAGCAGCTTAGGTTCTCAGGGAGTAAGAAACACCATATATTTT. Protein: CASSLGSQGVRNTIYF.

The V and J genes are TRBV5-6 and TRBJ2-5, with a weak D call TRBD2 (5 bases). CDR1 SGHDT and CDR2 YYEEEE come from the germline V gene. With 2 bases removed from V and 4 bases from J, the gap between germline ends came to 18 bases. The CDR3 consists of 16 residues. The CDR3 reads CASSFQGLSRGETQYF. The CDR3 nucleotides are TGTGCCAGCAGCTTCCAAGGTTTGTCCCGGGGAGAGACCCAGTACTTC.

DNA of the CDR3: TGTGCCAGCTCATTAGCGGGAGCCTACAATGAGCAGTTCTTC. Translating it yields CASSLAGAYNEQFF. The V call is TRBV18, the J call TRBJ2-1; TRBD2 matches 9 bases. Trimming cost V 5 bases and J 2 bases; bases outside gene matches: 1. Germline V CDR1 and CDR2: KGHSH, LQKENI. The CDR3 sequence is 14 residues long.

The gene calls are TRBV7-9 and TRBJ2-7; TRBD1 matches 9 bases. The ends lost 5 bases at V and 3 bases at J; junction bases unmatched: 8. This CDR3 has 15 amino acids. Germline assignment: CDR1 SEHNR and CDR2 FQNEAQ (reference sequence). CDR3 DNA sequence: TGTGCCAGCAGCCCACCCCGGACAGGGGTCTACGAGCAGTACTTC. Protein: CASSPPRTGVYEQYF.

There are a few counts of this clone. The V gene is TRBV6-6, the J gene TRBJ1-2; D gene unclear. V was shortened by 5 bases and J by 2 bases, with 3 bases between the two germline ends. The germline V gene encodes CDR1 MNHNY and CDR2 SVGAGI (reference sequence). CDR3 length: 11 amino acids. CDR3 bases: TGTGCCAGCAGTAGCAACTATGGCTACACCTTC. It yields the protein CASSSNYGYTF.

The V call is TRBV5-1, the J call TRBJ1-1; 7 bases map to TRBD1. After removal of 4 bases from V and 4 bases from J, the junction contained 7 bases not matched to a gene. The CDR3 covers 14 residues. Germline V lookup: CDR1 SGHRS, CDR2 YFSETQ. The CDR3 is CASSLGQVATEAFF. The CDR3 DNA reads TGCGCCAGCAGCCTCGGACAGGTAGCCACTGAAGCTTTCTTT.